What follows are 24 T cell receptor beta chains derived from one specimen sequenced in a study of regulatory T cells in long-lasting Graves disease (dated by TCRdb to about 2021). Interpreted using the paper, the time point label stands for: newly diagnosed GD, antithyroid drugs for less than 3 months. For both TCR sequencing and RNA sequencing, RNA was extracted from PBMCs using TRIzol. Libraries were constructed by multiplex PCR. For sequencing, an Illumina HiSeq 4000 was employed. iRepertoire HTBI primers and Arm-PCR amplification of CDR3 regions were used to construct TCR beta libraries. TCRdb trimmed the raw reads at Q25, called clones with MiXCR and kept productive beta chains. Records with the same CDR3 protein are collapsed into one entry carrying the most frequent genes and DNA. This sample gives some 500,000 distinct CDR3 sequences in total; about 16% of them show up just once. Of the sample, roughly 25% is held by the ten largest clones.

A further study also used this sample, focusing on T cells in Graves' hyperthyroidism and ophthalmopathy.

Sequenced here: peripheral blood mononuclear cells (PBMCs), sampled at new diagnosis, from a patient treated with antithyroid drugs. The receptors come from a woman between 40 and 65 years old with Graves disease. Donor details come from another sample of the same person, matched by shared clones.

The rearrangement joins TRBV4-1 to TRBJ2-2, with a weak D call TRBD1 (5 bases). Trimming took off 4 bases at V and 0 bases at J, with 12 bases between the two ends. Germline V gene lookup returns CDR1 MGHRA and CDR2 YSYEKL. This CDR3 is 16 amino acids long. For the CDR3, the DNA is TGCGCCAGCAGCCTCAGGGCCGTCCCGAACACCGGGGAGCTGTTTTTT. Translation: CASSLRAVPNTGELFF.

This clonotype was observed at least ten times. The rearrangement links TRBV5-1 to TRBJ1-2; 8 bases match TRBD1. The CDR3 extends over 14 amino acids. Germline V gene lookup returns CDR1 SGHRS and CDR2 YFSETQ. Trimming took 4 bases from V and 3 from J; bases not matched to a gene: 5. CDR3 amino acids: CASSQGQGHYGYTF. The CDR3 DNA reads TGCGCCAGCAGCCAAGGACAGGGCCACTATGGCTACACCTTC.

This chain connects TRBV6-1 to TRBJ2-4; the match to TRBD1 covers 10 bases. The CDR3 covers 13 residues. V was clipped by 8 bases and J by 7 bases; unmatched bases: 5. Germline V lookup: CDR1 MNHNS, CDR2 SASEGT. In DNA, the CDR3 is TGTGCCAGCGCTGGGACAGGGGAGAACATTCAGTACTTC. It codes for CASAGTGENIQYF.

There are many counts of this clonotype. The chain couples TRBV5-6 to TRBJ1-1; 7 bases are a match to TRBD1. Germline V gene lookup returns CDR1 SGHDT and CDR2 YYEEEE. CDR3 length: 13 residues. The junction had 4 bases not matched to a gene; V was cut back by 0 bases and J by 8 bases. As DNA, the CDR3 is TGTGCCAGCAGCTTGGCCGGGACAGACGAAGCTTTCTTT. Protein sequence: CASSLAGTDEAFF.

The chain employs TRBV9 and TRBJ1-3; D uncertain. CDR3 length equals 13 residues. V lost 3 bases, J lost 3 bases, and 7 bases lay in between. Germline assignment: CDR1 SGDLS and CDR2 YYNGEE. Here the CDR3 reads CASSDGDGNTIYF. CDR3 nucleotides: TGTGCCAGCAGCGACGGGGATGGAAACACCATATATTTT. Filled out from reference TRBV9 and TRBJ1-3, the complete variable domain reads DSGVTQTPKHLITATGQRVTLRCSPRSGDLSVYWYQQSLDQGLQFLIQYYNGEERAKGNILERFSAQQFPDLHSELNLSSLELGDSALYFCASSDGDGNTIYFGEGSWLTVV.

This clonotype was counted at least ten times. This chain's CDR3 is CASSLDRGTIGNTIYF. CDR3 in DNA: TGTGCCAGCAGTCTGGACAGGGGTACGATTGGAAACACCATATATTTT. The chain joins TRBV2 to TRBJ1-3; 9 bases are a match to TRBD1. The V gene's germline CDR1 is SNHLY and CDR2 FYNNEI. With V trimmed by 5 bases and J by 3 bases, 8 bases remained unmatched. CDR3 length: 16 amino acids.

This clonotype has more than one count but fewer than ten. The chain combines TRBV15 with TRBJ2-1, with TRBD1 identical over 8 bases. This CDR3 has 15 amino acids. V lost 2 bases, J lost 5 bases, and 5 bases stayed unmatched. The germline V gene has CDR1 LNHNV and CDR2 YYDKDF (reference sequence). The chain's CDR3 is CATSRQGQANNEQFF. CDR3 DNA: TGTGCCACCAGCAGACAGGGACAGGCTAACAATGAGCAGTTCTTC.

CDR3 coding DNA: TGTGCCAGTAGGCGGCAGGGGACGGCGAACACTGAAGCTTTCTTT. This encodes CASRRQGTANTEAFF. The genes are TRBV19 and TRBJ1-1; the D gene is possibly TRBD1 (6 bases). Deletions cut 6 bases from V and 1 base from J, with 15 bases between. The CDR3 runs to 15 residues. Germline V gene data show CDR1 as LNHDA and CDR2 as SQIVND (reference sequence). The full variable domain, completed using reference TRBV19 and TRBJ1-1, is DGGITQSPKYLFRKEGQNVTLSCEQNLNHDAMYWYRQDPGQGLRLIYYSQIVNDFQKGDIAEGYSVSREKKESFPLTVTSAQKNPTAFYLCASRRQGTANTEAFFGQGTRLTVV.

This clonotype was observed at least ten times. The V and J genes are TRBV5-1 and TRBJ1-4; D is uncertain. The CDR3 is 13 amino acids. Trimming shortened V by 5 bases and J by 6 bases, and 11 bases separated the two germline ends. CDR1 and CDR2 (germline): SGHRS, YFSETQ. Here the CDR3 DNA reads TGCGCCAGCAGAAGAGCGTTGGATGAAAAACTGTTTTTT. This codes for CASRRALDEKLFF.

This clonotype was counted at least ten times. The chain carries TRBV7-3 and TRBJ1-1; D is ambiguous. With 2 bases removed from V and 1 base from J, the gap between germline ends came to 8 bases. The length of the CDR3 is 14 residues. Per germline, CDR1 SGHTA and CDR2 FQGTGA. As DNA, the CDR3 is TGTGCCAGCAGCTTATCGGCCCGGAACACTGAAGCTTTCTTT. Translated: CASSLSARNTEAFF.

This clonotype was seen ten or more times. The rearrangement links TRBV7-8 to TRBJ1-1; possible D gene TRBD1, 6 bases. V lost 1 base to trimming and J lost 5 bases, with 14 bases between them. Germline V gives CDR1 SGHVS, CDR2 FQNEAQ. The CDR3 sequence is 15 residues long. DNA of the CDR3: TGTGCCAGCAGCTTAGTAACAGGGAGCGGGACTGAAGCTTTCTTT. Translating gives CASSLVTGSGTEAFF.

With regard to this clonotype: A much larger clone sits a single nucleotide away, making a read error possible. The J gene is TRBJ2-7, the V gene TRBV5-1; 7 positions agree with TRBD1. CDR3 length: 14 amino acids. The ends lost 5 bases at V and 0 bases at J; junction bases unmatched: 5. Germline CDR1 reads SGHRS; CDR2 reads YFSETQ. The CDR3 region is CASRTDRASYEQYF. CDR3 coding DNA: TGCGCCAGCAGAACAGACAGGGCCTCCTACGAGCAGTACTTC.

This clonotype was seen more than once but under ten times. The chain has TRBV15 and TRBJ1-6; maybe TRBD1 (6 bases). CDR1 is LNHNV and CDR2 is YYDKDF in the germline V gene (reference sequence). Trimming pared 0 bases from V and 9 bases from J, leaving 12 bases between. The CDR3 totals 15 residues. The CDR3 coding sequence is TGTGCCACCAGCAGAGACTGGACAGAGTCTTCACCCCTCCACTTT. Its protein product is CATSRDWTESSPLHF.

The chain recombines TRBV15 with TRBJ1-4, with a possible D match to TRBD1 (6 bases). Germline assignment: CDR1 LNHNV and CDR2 YYDKDF (reference sequence). The CDR3 is made up of 12 amino acids. Trimming cost V 1 base and J 15 bases, with 12 bases left between them. The CDR3 region is CATSRAGAMVFF. DNA for the CDR3: TGTGCCACCAGCAGAGCAGGGGCCATGGTGTTTTTT.

There are a few counts of this clonotype. This chain joins TRBV7-9 and TRBJ1-1; D is unclear. V was trimmed by 1 base and J by 6 bases, leaving 9 bases between them. The germline CDR1 and CDR2 sequences are SEHNR and FQNEAQ (reference sequence). This CDR3 has 13 residues. The CDR3 region has the DNA TGTGCCAGCAGCTTAGACCGGTTATCTGAAGCTTTCTTT. This gives the protein CASSLDRLSEAFF. Using reference TRBV7-9 and TRBJ1-1 for the parts outside the CDR3, the full variable domain is DTGVSQNPRHKITKRGQNVTFRCDPISEHNRLYWYRQTLGQGPEFLTYFQNEAQLEKSRLLSDRFSAERPKGSFSTLEIQRTEQGDSAMYLCASSLDRLSEAFFGQGTRLTVV.

V and J are TRBV15 and TRBJ2-1; D is unclear. V was pared by 1 base and J by 7 bases, with 11 bases between. The germline V gene encodes CDR1 LNHNV and CDR2 YYDKDF (reference sequence). The CDR3 runs to 14 residues. The CDR3 sequence is CATSRGRSRNEQFF. The CDR3 DNA sequence: TGTGCCACCAGCAGAGGTCGGAGTCGGAATGAGCAGTTCTTC.

This clonotype was observed at least ten times. The CDR3 protein is CARPGGPQPQHF. The CDR3 nucleotides read TGTGCGAGGCCCGGGGGCCCTCAGCCCCAGCATTTT. The chain carries TRBV7-8 and TRBJ1-5; D is perhaps TRBD1 (6 bases). CDR1 SGHVS and CDR2 FQNEAQ come from the germline V gene. The CDR3 is made up of 12 amino acids. Supplemented by reference TRBV7-8 and TRBJ1-5, the full variable domain reads GAGVSQSPRYKVAKRGQDVALRCDPISGHVSLFWYQQALGQGPEFLTYFQNEAQLDKSGLPSDRFFAERPEGSVSTLKIQRTQQEDSAVYLCARPGGPQPQHFGDGTRLSIL.

This clonotype was counted ten times or more. V gene TRBV6-2 or TRBV6-3 combines with J gene TRBJ2-7; the match to TRBD2 covers 10 bases. CDR3 size: 15 residues. The V segment lost 5 bases and the J segment 3 bases; nucleotides outside the gene matches: 7. The V gene's germline CDR1 is MNHEY and CDR2 SVGEGT. CDR3 region: CASSTKRGGHYEQYF. The CDR3 DNA reads TGTGCCAGCAGTACGAAGCGGGGGGGGCACTACGAGCAGTACTTC.

This clonotype was seen at least ten times. The gene calls are TRBV3-1 and TRBJ1-1; D is undetermined. The germline V gene encodes CDR1 LGHDT and CDR2 YNNKEL (reference sequence). The CDR3 covers 12 residues. V was trimmed by 0 bases and J by 12 bases, leaving 11 bases between them. The CDR3 DNA sequence: TGTGCCAGCAGCCAAGATCGAGACAAGACTTTCTTT. Translated: CASSQDRDKTFF.

In this sample, this clonotype turned up many times. The chain links TRBV2 to TRBJ1-4; 8 nucleotides agree with TRBD1. CDR1 and CDR2 from the germline V gene are SNHLY and FYNNEI. This CDR3 spans 13 amino acids. After removal of 7 bases from V and 5 bases from J, the junction contained 3 bases not matched to a gene. The CDR3 bases are TGTGCCAGCACGGACAGGGTAAATGAAAAACTGTTTTTT. Its translation: CASTDRVNEKLFF.

This clonotype was seen more than once but under ten times. The chain is built from TRBV10-3 and TRBJ2-3; D could derive from TRBD1 or TRBD2 (6 bases each). Germline lookup yields CDR1 ENHRY and CDR2 SYGVKD. Trimming pared 10 bases from V and 3 bases from J, leaving 14 bases between. The CDR3 runs to 13 residues. The CDR3 region has the DNA TGTGCCAACTCCGGGGGCTCGACAGATACGCAGTATTTT. It yields the protein CANSGGSTDTQYF.

This clonotype was recorded at least ten times. This chain joins TRBV5-4 and TRBJ2-3, with 11 bases matching TRBD2. The germline V gene has CDR1 SGHNT and CDR2 YYREEE (reference sequence). The junction had 5 bases not matched to a gene; V was cut back by 4 bases and J by 1 base. This CDR3 is built from 16 residues. The CDR3: CASSGGLAEGTDTQYF. DNA of the CDR3: TGTGCCAGCAGCGGGGGACTAGCGGAGGGCACAGATACGCAGTATTTT.

The sample holds many counts of this clonotype. The chain uses TRBV12-3 or TRBV12-4 and TRBJ2-7; TRBD1 agrees at 9 bases. V lost 4 bases to trimming and J lost 7 bases; unmatched junction nucleotides: 8. CDR3 length: 14 amino acids. This CDR3 is CASSSRGQGWEQYF. The CDR3 DNA follows: TGTGCCAGCAGTTCCAGGGGACAGGGTTGGGAGCAGTACTTC.

This clonotype was seen at least ten times. The rearrangement links TRBV7-8 to TRBJ2-7; D uncertain. The CDR3 extends over 14 amino acids. The germline V and J ends were trimmed by 3 bases and 4 bases, with 13 bases remaining between them. Germline-derived CDR1 and CDR2 are SGHVS and FQNEAQ. This CDR3 reads CASSFAPSDYEQYF. CDR3 DNA: TGTGCCAGCAGCTTCGCCCCCTCTGATTACGAGCAGTACTTC.